This T cell receptor (beta chain) was documented in a study of control samples from healthy donors and cancer patients. The method was immunoSEQ multiplex PCR; TCRdb's version includes in-frame clones alone and lacks a portion of them. The sample holds some 120,000 clones, around nine tenths seen once. The CDR3 runs 18 residues. J gave up 0 bases and V 8 bases, and 10 bases lay outside the gene matches. Per germline, CDR1 SQVTM and CDR2 ANQGSEA. This chain connects TRBV29-1 to TRBJ2-1; 16 bases are a match to TRBD2. The sequence was obtained from a man in his forties in good health. Input material: blood. This CDR3 is CSTQGLAGGRGSYNEQFF. CDR3 bases: TGCAGCACCCAGGGACTAGCGGGGGGGCGGGGCTCCTACAATGAGCAGTTCTTC.